Listed below are T cell receptor beta chains from one sample, sequenced in a study of Graves' ophthalmopathy and Graves' hyperthyroidism. TCRdb passed the multiplex PCR reads through MiXCR, listing each CDR3 protein once. Here the sample spans 40,000 to 50,000 distinct CDR3 sequences, about 51% being singletons. Input material: peripheral blood. These TCRs come from an adult man with Graves' ophthalmopathy. Each CDR3 is given with its conserved first and last residue. The D gene is left open where the match is weak. A row's size may be missing; if present it is once, few, many or a size class.

abundance: many
v_gene: TRBV4-1
d_gene: TRBD1
j_gene: TRBJ2-5
CDR3nt: TGCGCCAGCAGCCGAGGGGACAGGGTGGGAGAGACCCAGTACTTC
CDR3aa: CASSRGDRVGETQYF

abundance: NA
v_gene: TRBV25-1
d_gene: TRBD1
j_gene: TRBJ2-2
CDR3nt: TGTGCCAGCAGTATGGACAGGGTCTCTGGGGAGCTGTTTTTT
CDR3aa: CASSMDRVSGELFF

abundance: NA
v_gene: TRBV2
d_gene: NA
j_gene: TRBJ1-1
CDR3nt: TGTGCCAGCAGCGCTGGGGCTAGCGGAGTGAACACTGAAGCTTTCTTT
CDR3aa: CASSAGASGVNTEAFF

abundance: NA
v_gene: TRBV20-1
d_gene: NA
j_gene: TRBJ2-3
CDR3nt: TGCTGTGCTAGAGCCAGGGGGGGCACAGATACGCAGTATTTC
CDR3aa: CCARARGGTDTQYF

abundance: NA
v_gene: TRBV7-2
d_gene: NA
j_gene: TRBJ2-1
CDR3nt: TGTGCCAGCAGCTTAGCGCCCGGGGACTACAATGAGCAGTTCTTC
CDR3aa: CASSLAPGDYNEQFF

abundance: few
v_gene: TRBV10-3
d_gene: NA
j_gene: TRBJ1-1
CDR3nt: TGTGCCATCACCGGTGATACGACTGAAGCTTTCTTT
CDR3aa: CAITGDTTEAFF

abundance: once
v_gene: TRBV7-2
d_gene: NA
j_gene: TRBJ1-5
CDR3nt: TGTGCCAGCAGCTTATTCCGGGAGACCCAGCATTTT
CDR3aa: CASSLFRETQHF

abundance: few
v_gene: TRBV2
d_gene: NA
j_gene: TRBJ2-3
CDR3nt: TGTGCCAGCAGTGAAATTTCTACCACAGATACGCAGTATTTT
CDR3aa: CASSEISTTDTQYF

abundance: many
v_gene: TRBV15
d_gene: NA
j_gene: TRBJ2-3
CDR3nt: TGTGCCACCAGCCCCTATGTGGGGGGCACAGATACGCAGTATTTT
CDR3aa: CATSPYVGGTDTQYF

abundance: NA
v_gene: TRBV24-1
d_gene: TRBD1
j_gene: TRBJ2-2
CDR3nt: TGTGCCACCAGTGGGAAGGACAGGGCATTAGCCGGGGAGCTGTTTTTT
CDR3aa: CATSGKDRALAGELFF

abundance: NA
v_gene: TRBV20-1
d_gene: TRBD1
j_gene: TRBJ1-6
CDR3nt: TGCAGTGCTACCAGGGGGCCAGCCTCCTATAATTCACCCCTCCACTTT
CDR3aa: CSATRGPASYNSPLHF

abundance: NA
v_gene: TRBV11-2
d_gene: TRBD1
j_gene: TRBJ2-3
CDR3nt: TGTGCCAGCGGCCGAGACAGGGATACGCAGTGTTTT
CDR3aa: CASGRDRDTQCF

abundance: NA
v_gene: TRBV15
d_gene: NA
j_gene: TRBJ2-1
CDR3nt: TGTGCCACCAGCAGAGATGGGGTTTTGAATGAGCAGTTCTTC
CDR3aa: CATSRDGVLNEQFF

abundance: NA
v_gene: TRBV19
d_gene: TRBD1
j_gene: TRBJ2-2
CDR3nt: TGTGTCAGTAGTTCCCGGACAGGGCACACCGGGGAGCTGTTTTTT
CDR3aa: CVSSSRTGHTGELFF

abundance: NA
v_gene: TRBV5-1
d_gene: NA
j_gene: TRBJ2-1
CDR3nt: TGCGCCAGCAGCTTGGAGCCCCTGCCGGGGGGCCTCAATGAGCAGTTCTTC
CDR3aa: CASSLEPLPGGLNEQFF

abundance: NA
v_gene: TRBV25-1
d_gene: NA
j_gene: TRBJ2-2
CDR3nt: TGTGCCAGCAGCCGGGGGAGAACCGGGGAGCTGTTTTTT
CDR3aa: CASSRGRTGELFF

abundance: once
v_gene: TRBV7-3
d_gene: NA
j_gene: TRBJ2-2
CDR3nt: TGTGCCAGCAGCCCCCCGGGCCGTGCGAGGGAGCTGTTTTTT
CDR3aa: CASSPPGRARELFF

abundance: many
v_gene: TRBV7-2
d_gene: NA
j_gene: TRBJ2-3
CDR3nt: TGTGCCAGCAGCGAATATTTCGATACGCAGTATTTT
CDR3aa: CASSEYFDTQYF

abundance: NA
v_gene: TRBV20-1
d_gene: NA
j_gene: TRBJ1-1
CDR3nt: TGCAGTGCTAGGACCGCCACTGAAGCTTTCTTT
CDR3aa: CSARTATEAFF

abundance: NA
v_gene: TRBV30
d_gene: NA
j_gene: TRBJ1-2
CDR3nt: TGTGCCTGGGGACTTTTCGGGGGAGAAGGCTACACCTTC
CDR3aa: CAWGLFGGEGYTF

abundance: NA
v_gene: TRBV7-2
d_gene: NA
j_gene: TRBJ2-1
CDR3nt: TGTGCCAAAGATGGACTCTACAATGAGCAGTTCTTC
CDR3aa: CAKDGLYNEQFF

abundance: many
v_gene: TRBV19
d_gene: TRBD1
j_gene: TRBJ2-5
CDR3nt: TGTGCCAGTAGTGCCGGACAGGGGGGTATGGAGACCCAGTACTTC
CDR3aa: CASSAGQGGMETQYF

abundance: many
v_gene: TRBV11-3
d_gene: TRBD2
j_gene: TRBJ2-1
CDR3nt: TGTGCCAGCAGCTTAGAGGGCGGGGGGGGTAATGAGCAGTTCTTC
CDR3aa: CASSLEGGGGNEQFF

abundance: many
v_gene: TRBV12-3/TRBV12-4
d_gene: TRBD2
j_gene: TRBJ2-7
CDR3nt: TGTGCCAGCAGTTTCGTCGGGAGGAACTACGAGCAGTACTTC
CDR3aa: CASSFVGRNYEQYF

abundance: NA
v_gene: TRBV20-1
d_gene: TRBD2
j_gene: TRBJ2-1
CDR3nt: TGCAGTGCTACTAGCGGGAGGGGTGAGCAGTTCTTC
CDR3aa: CSATSGRGEQFF

abundance: NA
v_gene: TRBV27
d_gene: TRBD1
j_gene: TRBJ1-1
CDR3nt: TGTGCCAGCAGTTGGACAGGGGCGGGGGACACTGAAGCTTTCTTT
CDR3aa: CASSWTGAGDTEAFF

abundance: many
v_gene: TRBV2
d_gene: NA
j_gene: TRBJ2-5
CDR3nt: TGTGCCAGCAGTGGATCCCCGACCCACCAAGAGACCCAGTACTTC
CDR3aa: CASSGSPTHQETQYF

abundance: NA
v_gene: TRBV19
d_gene: NA
j_gene: TRBJ1-1
CDR3nt: TGTGCCAGTAGTATACTAGACACCGGGGAGCTGCACACTGAAGCTTTCTTT
CDR3aa: CASSILDTGELHTEAFF

abundance: many
v_gene: TRBV6-2/TRBV6-3
d_gene: NA
j_gene: TRBJ2-3
CDR3nt: TGTGCCAGCAGTTACGGTTTCACAGATACGCAGTATTTT
CDR3aa: CASSYGFTDTQYF

abundance: NA
v_gene: TRBV27
d_gene: TRBD2
j_gene: TRBJ2-3
CDR3nt: TGTGCCACCGCGGGGGGGGGCACAGATACGCAGTATTTT
CDR3aa: CATAGGGTDTQYF

abundance: NA
v_gene: TRBV20-1
d_gene: TRBD1
j_gene: TRBJ2-7
CDR3nt: TGCAGTGCTATACAGGGGTCCTACGAGCAGTACTTC
CDR3aa: CSAIQGSYEQYF

abundance: many
v_gene: TRBV3-2
d_gene: NA
j_gene: TRBJ1-2
CDR3nt: TGTGCCAGCAGCCAAGACGGCCCCGGCACCTTC
CDR3aa: CASSQDGPGTF

abundance: NA
v_gene: TRBV6-1
d_gene: TRBD1
j_gene: TRBJ1-4
CDR3nt: TGTGCCAGCAGCGCAGGGGGCGAGGGTGGAAAACTGTTTTTT
CDR3aa: CASSAGGEGGKLFF

abundance: NA
v_gene: TRBV4-2
d_gene: TRBD1
j_gene: TRBJ1-1
CDR3nt: TGTGCCAGCAGCCAGGCGACAGGGGCGAACACTGAAGCTTTCTTT
CDR3aa: CASSQATGANTEAFF

abundance: many
v_gene: TRBV6-2/TRBV6-3
d_gene: TRBD1
j_gene: TRBJ1-2
CDR3nt: TGTGCCAGCAGTTACTCGATGACGGACAGGGATGATCACTATGGCTACACCTTC
CDR3aa: CASSYSMTDRDDHYGYTF

abundance: many
v_gene: TRBV6-2/TRBV6-3
d_gene: NA
j_gene: TRBJ2-2
CDR3nt: TGTGCCAGCAGTGAGGGACTGGAAACCGGGGAGCTGTTTTTT
CDR3aa: CASSEGLETGELFF

abundance: many
v_gene: TRBV5-6
d_gene: TRBD1
j_gene: TRBJ2-6
CDR3nt: TGTGCCAGCAGCGGGGGGGTGGGACAGGGCCGCGTCCTGACTTTC
CDR3aa: CASSGGVGQGRVLTF

abundance: medium-sized
v_gene: TRBV29-1
d_gene: TRBD1
j_gene: TRBJ1-2
CDR3nt: TGCAGCGCTGAATCGATGACAGGGTTCTATCACTATGGCTACACCTTC
CDR3aa: CSAESMTGFYHYGYTF

abundance: medium-sized
v_gene: TRBV25-1
d_gene: TRBD2
j_gene: TRBJ2-3
CDR3nt: TGTGCCAGCAGTGAATTACCCCTAGCGGGCACAGATACGCAGTATTTT
CDR3aa: CASSELPLAGTDTQYF

abundance: few
v_gene: TRBV2
d_gene: NA
j_gene: TRBJ1-5
CDR3nt: TGTGCCAGCAGTGTGGGGGGGAGCAATCAGCCCCAGCATTTT
CDR3aa: CASSVGGSNQPQHF

abundance: many
v_gene: TRBV6-2/TRBV6-3
d_gene: NA
j_gene: TRBJ1-5
CDR3nt: TGTGCCAGCAGACGTGCAGTCGTCGGGGCAGGCAATCAGCCCCAGCATTTT
CDR3aa: CASRRAVVGAGNQPQHF

abundance: many
v_gene: TRBV12-3/TRBV12-4
d_gene: NA
j_gene: TRBJ2-5
CDR3nt: TGTGCCAGCAGTCACAGTCGTCAGGGAGTGAGGGAGACCCAGTACTTC
CDR3aa: CASSHSRQGVRETQYF

abundance: medium-sized
v_gene: TRBV10-3
d_gene: NA
j_gene: TRBJ2-7
CDR3nt: TGTGCCATCGGGGACGCCGGCTACGAGCAGTACTTC
CDR3aa: CAIGDAGYEQYF

abundance: many
v_gene: TRBV11-2
d_gene: NA
j_gene: TRBJ2-1
CDR3nt: TGTGCCAGCAGCTTATTTGTCACGGTCTTGGGCAATGAGCAGTTCTTC
CDR3aa: CASSLFVTVLGNEQFF

abundance: many
v_gene: TRBV29-1
d_gene: TRBD1
j_gene: TRBJ1-1
CDR3nt: TGCAGCGCCTTCAGGGGGCCGGGCACTGAAGCTTTCTTT
CDR3aa: CSAFRGPGTEAFF

abundance: NA
v_gene: TRBV20-1
d_gene: NA
j_gene: TRBJ1-1
CDR3nt: TGCAGTGCTAGAGATCCTTGGAACGAAGCTTTCTTT
CDR3aa: CSARDPWNEAFF

abundance: many
v_gene: TRBV7-3
d_gene: NA
j_gene: TRBJ2-1
CDR3nt: TGTGCCAGCAGCCGAGACTCGAGCTCCTACAATGAGCAGTTCTTC
CDR3aa: CASSRDSSSYNEQFF

abundance: NA
v_gene: TRBV20-1
d_gene: NA
j_gene: TRBJ2-1
CDR3nt: TGCAGTGCCAGCAGTCCCCAGGGCGTTGAGCAGTTCTTC
CDR3aa: CSASSPQGVEQFF